This T cell receptor (beta chain) was profiled in a study of cytomegalovirus exposure and HLA in healthy donors. Overall study findings and caveats: Researchers reported that a few CMV-associated chains were confirmed in vitro as CMV antigen-specific. What TCR beta sequences reportedly achieved was accurate prediction of HLA-A and HLA-B alleles in most subjects. Most TCRs appeared rarely, but some public TCRs recurred in many donors. There was a cluster of highly shared sequence variants that was likely a sequencing artifact.

This PCR relied on a set of 60 Vbeta primers and 13 Jbeta primers. Only in-frame clones appear in the TCRdb table, and some are missing; sequencing was by immunoSEQ multiplex PCR. The top ten clones hold about 1.7% of a sample with 200,000 to 250,000 clones, 65% to 80% of them seen once. This clone is a singleton in its sample. Its antigen is currently unknown. The ends were cut back, 3 bases at V and 7 bases at J, with 10 bases in the middle. The CDR3 has 13 residues. From germline, CDR1 is MRHNA and CDR2 SNTAGT. This sequence originates from a man aged 45 to 65 in good health and CMV-seronegative. The chain combines TRBV6-4 with TRBJ1-5, with TRBD1 as a possible D gene (6 bases). What was sequenced was PBMCs. The CDR3 protein is CASSEGDNQPQHF. As DNA, the CDR3 is TGTGCCAGCAGTGAAGGGGACAACCAGCCCCAGCATTTT.